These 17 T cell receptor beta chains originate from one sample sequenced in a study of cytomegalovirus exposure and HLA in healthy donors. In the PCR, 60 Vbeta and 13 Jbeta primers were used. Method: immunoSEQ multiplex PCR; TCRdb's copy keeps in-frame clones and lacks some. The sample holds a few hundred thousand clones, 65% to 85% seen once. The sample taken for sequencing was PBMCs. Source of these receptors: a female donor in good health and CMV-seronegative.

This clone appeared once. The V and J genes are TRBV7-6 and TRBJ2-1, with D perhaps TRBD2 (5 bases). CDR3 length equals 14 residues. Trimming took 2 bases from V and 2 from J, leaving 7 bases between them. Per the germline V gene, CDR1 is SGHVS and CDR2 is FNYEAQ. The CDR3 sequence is CASSLSGTYNEQFF. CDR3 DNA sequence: TGTGCCAGCAGCTTAAGCGGCACCTACAATGAGCAGTTCTTC.

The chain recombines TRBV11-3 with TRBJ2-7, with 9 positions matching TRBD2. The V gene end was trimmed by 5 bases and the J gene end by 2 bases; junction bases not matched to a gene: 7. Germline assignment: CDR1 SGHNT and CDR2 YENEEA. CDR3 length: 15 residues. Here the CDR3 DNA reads TGTGCCAGCAGCCCGGGGACTAGCTCCCCCTACGAGCAGTACTTC. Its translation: CASSPGTSSPYEQYF.

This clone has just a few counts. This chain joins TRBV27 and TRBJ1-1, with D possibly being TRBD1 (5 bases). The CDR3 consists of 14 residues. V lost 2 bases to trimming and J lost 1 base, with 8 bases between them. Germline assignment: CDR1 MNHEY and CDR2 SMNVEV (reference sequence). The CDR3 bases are TGTGCCAGCAGTTTAGGGGCAGGGAACACTGAAGCTTTCTTT. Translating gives CASSLGAGNTEAFF.

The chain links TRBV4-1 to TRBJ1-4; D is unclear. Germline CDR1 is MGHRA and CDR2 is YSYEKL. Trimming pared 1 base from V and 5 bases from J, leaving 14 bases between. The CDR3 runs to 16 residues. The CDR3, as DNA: TGCGCCAGCAGCCAAGTAGCCTTGGCCCTCAATGAAAAACTGTTTTTT. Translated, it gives CASSQVALALNEKLFF.

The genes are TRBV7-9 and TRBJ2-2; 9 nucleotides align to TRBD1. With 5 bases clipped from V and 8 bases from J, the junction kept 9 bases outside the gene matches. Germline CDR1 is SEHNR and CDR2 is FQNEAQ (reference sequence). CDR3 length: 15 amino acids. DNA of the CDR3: TGTGCCAGCAGCAGACCGGACAGGGGCGGTGGGGAGCTGTTTTTT. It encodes CASSRPDRGGGELFF.

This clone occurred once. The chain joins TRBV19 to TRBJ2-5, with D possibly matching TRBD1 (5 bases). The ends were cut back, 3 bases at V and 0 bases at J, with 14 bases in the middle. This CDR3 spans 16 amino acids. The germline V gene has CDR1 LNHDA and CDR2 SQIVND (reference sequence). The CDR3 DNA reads TGTGCCAGTAGTATTAAGAGACACAGGTACCAAGAGACCCAGTACTTC. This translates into CASSIKRHRYQETQYF.

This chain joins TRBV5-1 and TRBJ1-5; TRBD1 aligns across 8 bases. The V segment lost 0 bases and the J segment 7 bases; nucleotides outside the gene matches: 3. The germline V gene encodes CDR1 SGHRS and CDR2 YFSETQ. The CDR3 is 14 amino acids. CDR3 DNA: TGCGCCAGCAGCTTGGAGGCAGGGGGCCAGCCCCAGCATTTT. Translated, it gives CASSLEAGGQPQHF. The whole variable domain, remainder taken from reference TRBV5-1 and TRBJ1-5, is KAGVTQTPRYLIKTRGQQVTLSCSPISGHRSVSWYQQTPGQGLQFLFEYFSETQRNKGNFPGRFSGRQFSNSRSEMNVSTLELGDSALYLCASSLEAGGQPQHFGDGTRLSIL.

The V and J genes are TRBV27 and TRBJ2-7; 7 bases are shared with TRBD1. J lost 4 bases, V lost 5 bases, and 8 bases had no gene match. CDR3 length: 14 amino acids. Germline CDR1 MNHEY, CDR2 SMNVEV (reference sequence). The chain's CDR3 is CASSIRQGSYEQYF. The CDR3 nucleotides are TGTGCCAGCAGTATCAGACAGGGTTCTTACGAGCAGTACTTC.

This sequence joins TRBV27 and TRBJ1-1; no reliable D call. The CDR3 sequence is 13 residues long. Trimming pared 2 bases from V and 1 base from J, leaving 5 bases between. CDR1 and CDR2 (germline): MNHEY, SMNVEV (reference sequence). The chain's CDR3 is CASSLQKNTEAFF. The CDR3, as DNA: TGTGCCAGCAGTTTACAAAAGAACACTGAAGCTTTCTTT.

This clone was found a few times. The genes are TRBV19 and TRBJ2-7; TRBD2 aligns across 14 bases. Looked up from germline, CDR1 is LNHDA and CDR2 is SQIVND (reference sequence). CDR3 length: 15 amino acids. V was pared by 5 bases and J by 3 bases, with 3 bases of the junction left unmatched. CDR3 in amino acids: CASSPGLAGGYEQYF. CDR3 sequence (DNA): TGTGCCAGTAGTCCTGGACTAGCGGGAGGCTACGAGCAGTACTTC.

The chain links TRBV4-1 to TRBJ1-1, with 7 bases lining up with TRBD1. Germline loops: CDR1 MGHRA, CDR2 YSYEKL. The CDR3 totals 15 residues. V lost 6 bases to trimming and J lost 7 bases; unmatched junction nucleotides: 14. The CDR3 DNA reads TGCGCCAGCAGACAACCGGGACAGAAGGCGTTTGAAGCTTTCTTT. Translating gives CASRQPGQKAFEAFF.

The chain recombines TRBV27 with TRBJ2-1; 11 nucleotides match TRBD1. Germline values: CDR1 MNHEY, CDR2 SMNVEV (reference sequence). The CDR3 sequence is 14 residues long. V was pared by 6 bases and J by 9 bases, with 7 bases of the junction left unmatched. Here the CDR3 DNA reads TGTGCCAGCAGCCTGGGACAGGGGGTGGGTGAGCAGTTCTTC. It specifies CASSLGQGVGEQFF.

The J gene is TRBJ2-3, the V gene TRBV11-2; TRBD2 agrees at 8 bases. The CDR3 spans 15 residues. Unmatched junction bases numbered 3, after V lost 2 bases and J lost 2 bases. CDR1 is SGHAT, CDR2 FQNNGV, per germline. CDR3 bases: TGTGCCAGCAGCTTAAGCGGGAGATTCACAGATACGCAGTATTTT. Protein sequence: CASSLSGRFTDTQYF.

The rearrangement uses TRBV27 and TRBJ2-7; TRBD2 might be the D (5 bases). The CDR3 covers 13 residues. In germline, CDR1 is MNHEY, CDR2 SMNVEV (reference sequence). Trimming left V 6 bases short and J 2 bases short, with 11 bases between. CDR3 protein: CASRRGPTYEQYF. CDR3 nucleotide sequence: TGTGCCAGCAGACGCGGGCCGACCTACGAGCAGTACTTC.

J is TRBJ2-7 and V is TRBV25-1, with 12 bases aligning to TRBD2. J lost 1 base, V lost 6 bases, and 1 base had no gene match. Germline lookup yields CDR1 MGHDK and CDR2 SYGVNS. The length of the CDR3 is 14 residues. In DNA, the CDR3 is TGTGCCAGCAGCGGGACTAGCGGGTCCTACGAGCAGTACTTC. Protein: CASSGTSGSYEQYF.

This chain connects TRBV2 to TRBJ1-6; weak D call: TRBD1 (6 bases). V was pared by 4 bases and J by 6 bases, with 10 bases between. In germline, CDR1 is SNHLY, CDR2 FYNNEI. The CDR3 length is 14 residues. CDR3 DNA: TGTGCCAGCAGTGGAAAACAGGGTAATTCACCCCTCCACTTT. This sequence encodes CASSGKQGNSPLHF.

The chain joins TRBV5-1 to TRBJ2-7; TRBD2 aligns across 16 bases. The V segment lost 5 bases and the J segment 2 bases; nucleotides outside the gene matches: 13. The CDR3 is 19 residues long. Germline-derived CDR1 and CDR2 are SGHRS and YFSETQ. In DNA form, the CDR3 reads TGCGCCAGCAGGATCAAAACGGGACTAGCGGGAGGGCCACCCTACGAGCAGTACTTC. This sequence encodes CASRIKTGLAGGPPYEQYF.